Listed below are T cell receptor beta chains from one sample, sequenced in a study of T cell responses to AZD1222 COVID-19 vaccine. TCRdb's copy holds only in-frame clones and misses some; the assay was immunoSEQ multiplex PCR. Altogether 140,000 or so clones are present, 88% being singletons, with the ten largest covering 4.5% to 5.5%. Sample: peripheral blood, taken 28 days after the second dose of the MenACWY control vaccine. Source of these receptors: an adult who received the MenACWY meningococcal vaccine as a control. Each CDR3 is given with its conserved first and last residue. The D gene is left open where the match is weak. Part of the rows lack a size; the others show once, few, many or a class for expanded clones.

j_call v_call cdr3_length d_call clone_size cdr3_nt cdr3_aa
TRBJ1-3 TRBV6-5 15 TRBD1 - TGTGCCAGCACCCGGGACAGTCTAAGGGGAAACACCATATATTTT CASTRDSLRGNTIYF
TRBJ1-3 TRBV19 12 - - TGTGCCAGTAGTGTCAGAAAAAACACCATATATTTT CASSVRKNTIYF
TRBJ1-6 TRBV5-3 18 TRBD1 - TGTGCCAGAAGCAGCCGTGGGACAGGGCGGCCCTATAATTCACCCCTCCACTTT CARSSRGTGRPYNSPLHF
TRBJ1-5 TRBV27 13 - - TGTGCCAGCAGTCGATGGCCGGGACAGCCCCAGCATTTT CASSRWPGQPQHF
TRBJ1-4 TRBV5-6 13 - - TGTGCCAGCAGCGACGTTCTCTCTGAAAAACTGTTTTTT CASSDVLSEKLFF
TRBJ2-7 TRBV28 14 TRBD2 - TGTGCCAGCACCCTCGGGGGGAGCTCCTACGAGCAGTACTTC CASTLGGSSYEQYF
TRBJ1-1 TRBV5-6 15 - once TGTGCCAGCAGCAAACTAGGGGGTTTGAACACTGAAGCTTTCTTT CASSKLGGLNTEAFF
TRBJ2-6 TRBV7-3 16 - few TGTGCCAGCAGCTTAAGTGGGGGTAGTGGGGCCAACGTCCTGACTTTC CASSLSGGSGANVLTF
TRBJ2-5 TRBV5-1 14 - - TGCGCCAGCGGGGAGTCTGCCCGGGCCGAGACCCAGTACTTC CASGESARAETQYF
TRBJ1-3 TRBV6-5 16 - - TGTGCCAGCAGTTACCTCCAACAGGACTCTGGAAACACCATATATTTT CASSYLQQDSGNTIYF
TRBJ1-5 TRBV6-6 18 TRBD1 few TGTGCCAGCAGTCTACCTACCGGGACAGGGACAGTTGGGCAGCCCCAGCATTTT CASSLPTGTGTVGQPQHF
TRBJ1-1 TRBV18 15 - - TGTGCCAGCTCACCACTAACGGGGAGGCACACTGAAGCTTTCTTT CASSPLTGRHTEAFF
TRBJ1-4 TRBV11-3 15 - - TGTGCCAGCAGCTTAGAGCGGGCCCCGAATGAAAAACTGTTTTTT CASSLERAPNEKLFF
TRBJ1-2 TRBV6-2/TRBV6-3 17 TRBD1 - TGTGCCAGCAGTGGAGGGGACAGAGGTTGGTTGTTCTATGGCTACACCTTC CASSGGDRGWLFYGYTF
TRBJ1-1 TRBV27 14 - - TGTGCCAGCAGTTTACAAGGAGTGAACACTGAAGCTTTCTTT CASSLQGVNTEAFF
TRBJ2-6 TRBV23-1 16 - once TGCGCCAGCACTCAGGGGGGGTTCGGCGGGGCCAACGTCCTGACTTTC CASTQGGFGGANVLTF
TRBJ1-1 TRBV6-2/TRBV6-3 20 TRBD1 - TGTGCCAGCAGTTACGACGTCCGGACAGGGGGATCGGATGCGGACACTGAAGCTTTCTTT CASSYDVRTGGSDADTEAFF
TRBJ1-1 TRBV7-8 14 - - TGTGCCAGCAGCTTATCCAGAGTGAACACTGAAGCTTTCTTT CASSLSRVNTEAFF
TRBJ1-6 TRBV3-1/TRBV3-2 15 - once TGTGCCAGCAGCCCGTATCAGGGGATAGGTTCACCCCTCCACTTT CASSPYQGIGSPLHF
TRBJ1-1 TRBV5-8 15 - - TGTGCCAGCAGCTTAGGGGAGGTGGAGAACACTGAAGCTTTCTTT CASSLGEVENTEAFF
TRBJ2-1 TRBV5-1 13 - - TGCGCCAGCAGCTTACAGACCTACAATGAGCAGTTCTTC CASSLQTYNEQFF
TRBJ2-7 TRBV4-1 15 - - TGCGCCAGCAGCCCCCACCATAGCGGACTTTACGAGCAGTACTTC CASSPHHSGLYEQYF
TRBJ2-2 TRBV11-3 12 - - TGTGCCAGCAGCTTAGACACCGGGGAGCTGTTTTTT CASSLDTGELFF
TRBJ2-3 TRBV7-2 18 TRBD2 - TGTGCCAGCAGCTTACGACGACTAGCGGGGGGAAGCACAGATACGCAGTATTTT CASSLRRLAGGSTDTQYF
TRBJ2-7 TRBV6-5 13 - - TGTGCCACCGCCCCGGGACACCTCTACGAGCAGTACTTC CATAPGHLYEQYF
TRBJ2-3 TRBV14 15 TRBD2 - TGTGCCAGCAGCCAAGGGCTAGCGGGAGAAGATACGCAGTATTTT CASSQGLAGEDTQYF
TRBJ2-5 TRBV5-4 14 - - TGTGCCAGCAGCGTCCGGACTAACCAAGAGACCCAGTACTTC CASSVRTNQETQYF
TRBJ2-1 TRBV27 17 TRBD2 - TGTGCCAGCAGCCCGGGACTAGCGGGAGGGCCCTACAATGAGCAGTTCTTC CASSPGLAGGPYNEQFF
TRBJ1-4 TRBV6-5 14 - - TGTGCCAGCAGTCCCCGGATGGGATCTGAAAAACTGTTTTTT CASSPRMGSEKLFF
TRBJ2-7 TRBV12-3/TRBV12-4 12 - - TGTGCCAGCAGTTTCGGGACCTACGAGCAGTACTTC CASSFGTYEQYF
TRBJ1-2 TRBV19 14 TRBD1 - TGTGCCAGTAGGAACCAGGGGGTCGGTTATGGCTACACCTTC CASRNQGVGYGYTF
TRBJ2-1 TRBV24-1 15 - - TGTGCCACCAGTGACGGCCGGGGCCCCTACAATGAGCAGTTCTTC CATSDGRGPYNEQFF
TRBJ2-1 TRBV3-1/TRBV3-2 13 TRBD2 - TGTGCCAGCCAAAAAACTAGCGGAAATGAGCAGTTCTTC CASQKTSGNEQFF
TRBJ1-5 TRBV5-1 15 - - TGCGCCAGCAGTGAGGGGTCAGGGAGCAATCAGCCCCAGCATTTT CASSEGSGSNQPQHF
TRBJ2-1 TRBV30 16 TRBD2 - TGTGCCTGGAGTGTAGTTAGCGGGGGGGCTTACAATGAGCAGTTCTTC CAWSVVSGGAYNEQFF
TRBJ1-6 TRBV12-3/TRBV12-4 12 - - TGTGCCAGCAGTCTCAGCGCTTATTCCCTCCACTTT CASSLSAYSLHF
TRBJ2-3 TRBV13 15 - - TGTGCCAGCAGCCTCGAACTTGAGTATCCAGATACGCAGTATTTT CASSLELEYPDTQYF
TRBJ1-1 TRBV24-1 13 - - TGTGCCACCCGCGGACGGATAAACACTGAAGCTTTCTTT CATRGRINTEAFF
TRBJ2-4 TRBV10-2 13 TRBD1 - TGCGCCAGCAGAATGGACAGGTCAAACATTCAGTACTTC CASRMDRSNIQYF
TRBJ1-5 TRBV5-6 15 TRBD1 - TGTGCCAGCAGCCGGAGGGACAGGGGGAAACAGCCCCAGCATTTT CASSRRDRGKQPQHF
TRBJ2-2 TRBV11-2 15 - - TGTGCCAGCAGCTCGGGACACCTGAACACCGGGGAGCTGTTTTTT CASSSGHLNTGELFF
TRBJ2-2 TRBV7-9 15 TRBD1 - TGTGCCAGCAGCTCGGGACAGTTATACACCGGGGAGCTGTTTTTT CASSSGQLYTGELFF
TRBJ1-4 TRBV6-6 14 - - TGTGCCAGCAGTTTGTCGGGAGATCAGGGAAAACTGTTTTTT CASSLSGDQGKLFF
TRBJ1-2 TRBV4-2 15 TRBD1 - TGTGCCAGCAGCCAAGAGGGACAGGACTTTTATGGCTACACCTTC CASSQEGQDFYGYTF
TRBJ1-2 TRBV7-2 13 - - TGTGCCAGCAGCCCCCCTTCTTCCTATGGCTACACCTTC CASSPPSSYGYTF
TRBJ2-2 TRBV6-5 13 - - TGTGCCAGCAGGACAGGGAACACCGGGGAGCTGTTTTTT CASRTGNTGELFF
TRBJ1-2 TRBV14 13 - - TGTGCCAGCAGCCAACCGGGAGTCTATGGCTACACCTTC CASSQPGVYGYTF
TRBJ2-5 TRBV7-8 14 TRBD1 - TGTGCCAGCAGCTTAGGGACAGGGGGAGAGACCCAGTACTTC CASSLGTGGETQYF
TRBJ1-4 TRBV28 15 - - TGTGCCAGCAGTTTAATGGACACGGGCAATGAAAAACTGTTTTTT CASSLMDTGNEKLFF
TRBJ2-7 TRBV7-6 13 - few TGTGCCAGCAGCCGAACGGGCTCCTACGAGCAGTACTTC CASSRTGSYEQYF
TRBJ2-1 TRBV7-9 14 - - TGTGCCAGCAGCCCTAACCTAGTCTACAATGAGCAGTTCTTC CASSPNLVYNEQFF
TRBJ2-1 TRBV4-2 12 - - TGTGCCAGCAGCTACGGTGGTCCTGAGCAGTTCTTC CASSYGGPEQFF
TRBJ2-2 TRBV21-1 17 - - TGTGCCAGCAGCAAAGAGGTTGGCAGCGAGAACACCGGGGAGCTGTTTTTT CASSKEVGSENTGELFF
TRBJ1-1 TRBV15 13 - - TGTGCCACCAGCTTGCCCCCCAATAGTGAAGCTTTCTTT CATSLPPNSEAFF
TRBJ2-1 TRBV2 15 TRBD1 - TGTGCCAGCGGGAGGGGACAGGGGGCTAGTAATGAGCAGTTCTTC CASGRGQGASNEQFF
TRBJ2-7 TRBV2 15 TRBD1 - TGTGCCAGCACGGCGGGACAGGGGTTCTCCTACGAGCAGTACTTC CASTAGQGFSYEQYF